These 10 T cell receptor beta chains were sequenced from one sample in a study of shared clonotypes between healthy human individuals. Repertoires were generated with immunoSEQ multiplex PCR, while TCRdb's copy carries only in-frame clones and drops some. Found here are around 2.3 million clones, almost 96% of them singletons; the top ten hold approximately 0.13%. The sequenced sample was naive CD4+ T cells sorted from blood. The subset here: CD45RA+ positively selected. The receptors here all came from a man aged 18 to 30 in good health.

The chain recombines TRBV10-3 with TRBJ1-4, with 7 bases fitting TRBD1. Looked up from germline, CDR1 is ENHRY and CDR2 is SYGVKD. Trimming took 3 bases from V and 8 from J; bases not matched to a gene: 6. This CDR3 region has 14 residues. The CDR3, as DNA: TGTGCCATCAGTGAATGGGACAGTAGGGAAAAACTGTTTTTT. It translates to CAISEWDSREKLFF.

This rearrangement joins TRBV11-2 to TRBJ2-5; 7 bases match TRBD1. V was clipped by 4 bases and J by 2 bases; unmatched bases: 7. The CDR3 has 15 amino acids. Germline lookup yields CDR1 SGHAT and CDR2 FQNNGV. This chain's CDR3 is CASSYGDSRQETQYF. The CDR3 coding sequence is TGTGCCAGCAGCTACGGGGACAGCCGTCAAGAGACCCAGTACTTC.

The genes are TRBV5-4 and TRBJ2-2; weak D call: TRBD2 (6 bases). The CDR3 is 16 residues long. The germline V gene has CDR1 SGHNT and CDR2 YYREEE (reference sequence). The V and J ends lost 3 bases and 6 bases respectively, with 18 bases between them. The CDR3 sequence is CASSSREPSSAGELFF. The CDR3, as DNA: TGTGCCAGCAGCTCCCGGGAGCCTTCGTCCGCCGGGGAGCTGTTTTTT.

The gene calls are TRBV7-8 and TRBJ1-5; no clear D gene. V was shortened by 7 bases and J by 10 bases, with 17 bases between the two germline ends. Germline CDR1 and CDR2: SGHVS and FQNEAQ. CDR3 length: 13 residues. The CDR3, as DNA: TGTGCCAGCACCAATCGTTTCCGGGATCCCCAGCATTTT. The encoded protein is CASTNRFRDPQHF.

This rearrangement joins TRBV7-9 to TRBJ2-3, with D possibly TRBD1 on 6 matching bases. Germline lookup yields CDR1 SEHNR and CDR2 FQNEAQ (reference sequence). The CDR3 runs to 15 residues. V was clipped by 6 bases and J by 6 bases, with 19 bases between them. The CDR3 reads CASSSYRVSGDTQYF. The CDR3, as DNA: TGTGCCAGCAGTTCTTACAGGGTTTCAGGGGATACGCAGTATTTT.

The chain links TRBV30 to TRBJ2-7, with 7 bases aligning to TRBD2. The V segment lost 5 bases and the J segment 2 bases; nucleotides outside the gene matches: 18. Per the germline V gene, CDR1 is GTSNPN and CDR2 is SVGIG (reference sequence). CDR3 size: 17 residues. The CDR3 spells CAWSLVRKPGLTYEQYF. CDR3 bases: TGTGCCTGGTCTCTTGTACGGAAACCGGGACTAACCTACGAGCAGTACTTC.

The chain recombines TRBV18 with TRBJ2-7; D is undetermined. The V gene lost 3 bases and the J gene lost 8 bases, with 11 bases spanning the gap. The CDR3 extends over 12 amino acids. The germline V gene has CDR1 KGHSH and CDR2 LQKENI. The DNA of the CDR3 is TGTGCCAGCTCACCGGACGGGTACAAGCAGTACTTC. Translation gives CASSPDGYKQYF. The variable domain in full, completed from reference TRBV18 and TRBJ2-7, reads NAGVMQNPRHLVRRRGQEARLRCSPMKGHSHVYWYRQLPEEGLKFMVYLQKENIIDESGMPKERFSAEFPKEGPSILRIQQVVRGDSAAYFCASSPDGYKQYFGPGTRLTVT.

This rearrangement joins TRBV19 to TRBJ2-7; no clear D. The CDR3 totals 13 residues. The V and J ends lost 2 bases and 2 bases respectively, with 7 bases between them. CDR1 and CDR2 from the germline V gene are LNHDA and SQIVND (reference sequence). The CDR3 loop reads CASSIKLTYEQYF. CDR3 DNA sequence: TGTGCCAGTAGTATAAAACTAACCTACGAGCAGTACTTC.

The sample holds a few counts of this clone. The chain uses TRBV10-1 and TRBJ2-3; D not certain. From germline, CDR1 is WNHNN and CDR2 SYGVQD (reference sequence). The germline V and J ends were trimmed by 4 bases and 2 bases, with 4 bases remaining between them. The CDR3 consists of 12 residues. The CDR3 region has the DNA TGCGCCAGCAGTGTTTCCACAGATACGCAGTATTTT. This sequence encodes CASSVSTDTQYF.

V is TRBV6-1 and J is TRBJ1-1; D is possibly TRBD1 (5 bases). Germline loops: CDR1 MNHNS, CDR2 SASEGT. The CDR3 length is 15 residues. V was pared by 6 bases and J by 5 bases, with 19 bases between. Written as DNA, the CDR3 is TGTGCCAGCAGCGATCTGAGGGGAGGGAGGACTGAAGCTTTCTTT. Translation gives CASSDLRGGRTEAFF.